The present T cell receptor (beta chain) was sequenced within a study of CD8 T cells in Susac syndrome. Whole-study context: Among sequenced Susac syndrome patients, roughly 6 had active disease and roughly eight were in remission. Blood was drawn from patients with Susac syndrome. At that point, they were therapy-naive, on corticosteroids, or on intravenous immunoglobulin alone. Overall study findings and caveats: The authors acknowledged that their TCR sequencing and HLA analysis involved a relatively small number of individuals.

Random hexamers were used to reverse transcribe an amount of roughly 0.45 to 1 ug RNA. TCRdb independently ran MiXCR on the immunoSEQ multiplex PCR reads; one entry per CDR3 protein. The sample includes about 90,000 distinct CDR3 sequences, 95% to 96% of them seen just once. As for this clonotype: Antigen unknown.

The V gene end was trimmed by 2 bases and the J gene end by 8 bases; junction bases not matched to a gene: 5. CDR3 length equals 12 residues. CDR1 SQVTM and CDR2 ANQGSEA come from the germline V gene. The clonotype comes from a human donor with Susac syndrome. The chain recombines TRBV29-1 with TRBJ1-2; TRBD1 aligns across 7 bases. Input material: CD8+ T cells from PBMCs. The CDR3 is CSVEQQTGGYTF. The CDR3 DNA follows: TGCAGCGTTGAACAACAGACAGGGGGCTACACCTTC.